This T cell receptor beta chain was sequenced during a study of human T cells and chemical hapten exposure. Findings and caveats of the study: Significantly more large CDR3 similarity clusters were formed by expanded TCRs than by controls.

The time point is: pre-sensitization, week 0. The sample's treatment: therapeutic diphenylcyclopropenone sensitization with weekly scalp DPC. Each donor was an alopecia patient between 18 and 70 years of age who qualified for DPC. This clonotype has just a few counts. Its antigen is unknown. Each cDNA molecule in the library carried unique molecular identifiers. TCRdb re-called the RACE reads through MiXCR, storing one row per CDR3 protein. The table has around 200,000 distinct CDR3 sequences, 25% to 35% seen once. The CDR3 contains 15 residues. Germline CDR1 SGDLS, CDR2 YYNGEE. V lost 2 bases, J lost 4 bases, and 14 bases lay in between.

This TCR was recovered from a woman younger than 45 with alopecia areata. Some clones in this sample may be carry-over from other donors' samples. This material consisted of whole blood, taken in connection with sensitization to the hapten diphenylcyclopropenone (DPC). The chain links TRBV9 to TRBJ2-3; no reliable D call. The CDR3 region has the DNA TGTGCCAGCAGCGTCATGGATTCTGGCGCAGATACGCAGTATTTT. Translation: CASSVMDSGADTQYF. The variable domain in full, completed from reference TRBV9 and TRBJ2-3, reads DSGVTQTPKHLITATGQRVTLRCSPRSGDLSVYWYQQSLDQGLQFLIQYYNGEERAKGNILERFSAQQFPDLHSELNLSSLELGDSALYFCASSVMDSGADTQYFGPGTRLTVL.